The present T cell receptor (beta chain) was sequenced within a study of beta chain features in type 1 diabetes. The germline V and J ends were trimmed by 2 bases and 0 bases, with 9 bases remaining between them. Per the germline V gene, CDR1 is SGHRS and CDR2 is YFSETQ. The CDR3 sequence is 15 residues long. This clone was recorded a few times. Investigators reverse transcribed all isolated RNA, so they sequenced expressed TCRB transcripts. Assay: immunoSEQ multiplex PCR; the TCRdb copy retains only in-frame clones and omits some. This table has about 620,000 clones, less than 20% appearing once. The TCR sequence derives from a man aged 18 to 35 in good health. The material sequenced was naive CD4+ T cells from blood. The rearrangement joins TRBV5-1 to TRBJ2-1, with D maybe TRBD2 (5 bases). The CDR3 protein is CASSLERSSYNEQFF. The CDR3 region has the DNA TGCGCCAGCAGCTTAGAGCGGAGCTCCTACAATGAGCAGTTCTTC.